This T cell receptor (beta chain) was retrieved from a study of T cell changes during pregnancy in multiple sclerosis. Worth noting for this clone: This specimen includes other DNA sequences encoding the same CDR3.

Assay used: immunoSEQ multiplex PCR; TCRdb lists only in-frame clones, some missing. The sample lists some 47,000 clones; approximately 90% were seen once. Germline values: CDR1 SGDLS, CDR2 YYNGEE. Trimming took off 2 bases at V and 0 bases at J, with 10 bases between the two ends. The CDR3 extends over 15 amino acids. The source was CD8+ T cells from peripheral blood mononuclear cells, collected after pregnancy. The V call is TRBV9, the J call TRBJ2-3; D may be TRBD2 (5 bases). The TCR originated in a female donor in good health, enrolled as a control in a pregnancy study. CDR3: CASSVEGASTDTQYF. The DNA for the CDR3 is TGTGCCAGCAGCGTTGAGGGAGCTAGCACAGATACGCAGTATTTT. Complete variable domain (other parts from reference TRBV9 and TRBJ2-3): DSGVTQTPKHLITATGQRVTLRCSPRSGDLSVYWYQQSLDQGLQFLIQYYNGEERAKGNILERFSAQQFPDLHSELNLSSLELGDSALYFCASSVEGASTDTQYFGPGTRLTVL.